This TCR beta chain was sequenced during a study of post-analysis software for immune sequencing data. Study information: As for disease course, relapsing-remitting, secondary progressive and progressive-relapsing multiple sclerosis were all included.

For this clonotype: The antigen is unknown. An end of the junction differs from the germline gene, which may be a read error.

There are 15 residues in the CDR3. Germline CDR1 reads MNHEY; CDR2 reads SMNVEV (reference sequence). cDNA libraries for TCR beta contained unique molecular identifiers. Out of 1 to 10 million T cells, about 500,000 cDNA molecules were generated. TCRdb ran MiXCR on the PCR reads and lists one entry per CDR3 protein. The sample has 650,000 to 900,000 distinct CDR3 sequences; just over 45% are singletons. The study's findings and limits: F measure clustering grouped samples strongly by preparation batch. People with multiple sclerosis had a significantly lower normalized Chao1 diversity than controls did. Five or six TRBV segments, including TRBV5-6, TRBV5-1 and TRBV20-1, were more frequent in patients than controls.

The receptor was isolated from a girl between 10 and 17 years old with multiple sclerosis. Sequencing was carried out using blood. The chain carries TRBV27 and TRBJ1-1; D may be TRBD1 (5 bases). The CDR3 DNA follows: TGTGCCAGCAGTTTGGTACTTCTAGGAGGGACTGAAACTTTCTTT. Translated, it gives CASSLVLLGGTETFF.